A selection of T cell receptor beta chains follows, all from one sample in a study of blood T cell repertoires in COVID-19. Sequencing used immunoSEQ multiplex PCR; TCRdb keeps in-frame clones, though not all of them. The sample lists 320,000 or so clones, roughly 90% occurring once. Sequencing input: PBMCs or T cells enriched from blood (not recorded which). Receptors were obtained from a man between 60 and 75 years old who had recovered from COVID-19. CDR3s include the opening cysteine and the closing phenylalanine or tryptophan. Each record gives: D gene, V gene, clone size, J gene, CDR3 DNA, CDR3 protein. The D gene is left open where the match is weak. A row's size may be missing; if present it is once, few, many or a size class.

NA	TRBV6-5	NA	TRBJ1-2	TGTGCCAGCAGTTCCGAGAACTATGGCTACACCTTC	CASSSENYGYTF
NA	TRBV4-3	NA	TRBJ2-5	TGCGCCAGCAGCCGCGGACTTACGGAGACCCAGTACTTC	CASSRGLTETQYF
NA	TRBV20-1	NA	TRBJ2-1	TGCAGTGCTAGTTCGCAGGGAATCTCAGTCGGGAATGAGCAGTTCTTC	CSASSQGISVGNEQFF
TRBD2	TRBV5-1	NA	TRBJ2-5	TGCGCCAGCAGCTTGAGGGGACTAGCTCAAGAGACCCAGTACTTC	CASSLRGLAQETQYF
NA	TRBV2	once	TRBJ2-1	TGTGCCAGCGTGGAGGTAGTGGGGAATGAGCAGTTCTTC	CASVEVVGNEQFF
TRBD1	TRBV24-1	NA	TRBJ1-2	TGTGCCACCGGAGGCCTTCCGGGACAGCTTTCTAGCTACACCTTC	CATGGLPGQLSSYTF
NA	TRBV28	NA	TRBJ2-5	TGTGCCAGCAGTATAACGGGCGGGCAAGAGACCCAGTACTTC	CASSITGGQETQYF
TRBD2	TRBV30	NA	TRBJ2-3	TGTGCCTGCAACCGGGACTATACAGATACGCAGTATTTT	CACNRDYTDTQYF
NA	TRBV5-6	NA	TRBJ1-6	TGTGCCAGCAGCTTTACAGAAAATTCACCCCTCCACTTT	CASSFTENSPLHF
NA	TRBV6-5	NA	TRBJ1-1	TGTGCCAGCAGTTACTCCAACAGGCAGAACACTGAAGCTTTCTTT	CASSYSNRQNTEAFF
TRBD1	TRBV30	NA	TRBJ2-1	TGTGCCTGCAGGGACAGTTACCATGAGCAGTTCTTC	CACRDSYHEQFF
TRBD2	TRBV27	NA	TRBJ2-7	TGTGCCAGCAGTTTATCTGCGGGAGGAAATTACGAGCAGTACTTC	CASSLSAGGNYEQYF
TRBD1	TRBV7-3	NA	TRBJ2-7	TGTGCCAGCGGAGTGACAGGGGGCGCCGAGCAGTACTTC	CASGVTGGAEQYF
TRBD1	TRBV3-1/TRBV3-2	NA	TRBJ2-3	TGTGCCAGCAGCAAACTCATTAGGGACAGGGATGCAGATACGCAGTATTTT	CASSKLIRDRDADTQYF
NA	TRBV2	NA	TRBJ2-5	TGTGCCAGCAGTGAAGACTACCAGCTCCAAGAGACCCAGTACTTC	CASSEDYQLQETQYF
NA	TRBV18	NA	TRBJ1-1	TGTGCCAGCTCACCACTGAGGCAGGGGAACACTGAAGCTTTCTTT	CASSPLRQGNTEAFF
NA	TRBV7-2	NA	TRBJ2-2	TGTGCCAGCAGCTACAGGACGAACACCGGGGAGCTGTTTTTT	CASSYRTNTGELFF
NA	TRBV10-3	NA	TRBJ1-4	TGTGCCATCTCAAGCCAGGCAACTAATGAAAAACTGTTTTTT	CAISSQATNEKLFF
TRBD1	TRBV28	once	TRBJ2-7	TGTGCCAGCAGTTTTAAGGGACAGGGGGCCTACGAGCAGTACTTC	CASSFKGQGAYEQYF
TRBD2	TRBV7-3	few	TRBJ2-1	TGTGCCAGCAGCTTACTAGGCGGGAGCTCCTACAATGAGCAGTTCTTC	CASSLLGGSSYNEQFF
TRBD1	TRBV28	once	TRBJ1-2	TGTGCCAGCAGTTTTTTCGGGCAGGGGGCTGGCTACACCTTC	CASSFFGQGAGYTF
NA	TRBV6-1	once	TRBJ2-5	TGTGCCAGCAGTGAAGGGGGCACGTACCAAGAGACCCAGTACTTC	CASSEGGTYQETQYF
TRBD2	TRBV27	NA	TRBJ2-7	TGTGCCAGCAGTACTACCAGACTAGCGGGAGTCTACGAGCAGTACTTC	CASSTTRLAGVYEQYF
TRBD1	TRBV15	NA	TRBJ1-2	TGTGCCACCAGCAGAGAAGACAGGGTAAATGGCTACACCTTC	CATSREDRVNGYTF
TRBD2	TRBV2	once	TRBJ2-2	TGTGCCAGCAGTGATCTAGCGGGAAGTACCGGGGAGCTGTTTTTT	CASSDLAGSTGELFF
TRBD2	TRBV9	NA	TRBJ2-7	TGTGCCAGCAGCGTAAGGCGGGAGTGTCGGTACTTC	CASSVRRECRYF
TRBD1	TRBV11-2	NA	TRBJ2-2	TGTGCCAGCAGGCCGGGACAGGGAACCGGGGAGCTGTTTTTT	CASRPGQGTGELFF
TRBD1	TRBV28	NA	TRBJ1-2	TGTGCCAGCAGTCTCAGACAGGGAACCCACAGCTTC	CASSLRQGTHSF
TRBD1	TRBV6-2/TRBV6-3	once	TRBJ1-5	TGTGCCAGCAGTTTCTCCGTCCGGGACAGGGATAGTGGCGCTAGCAATCAGCCCCAGCATTTT	CASSFSVRDRDSGASNQPQHF
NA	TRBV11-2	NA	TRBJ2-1	TGTGCCAGCAGCTTACCTTTGAGCTCCTACAATGAGCAGTTCTTC	CASSLPLSSYNEQFF
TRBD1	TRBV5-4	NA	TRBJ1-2	TGTGCCAGCAGCTTGAGCCTGACAGGGGCGAGCTATGGCTACACCTTC	CASSLSLTGASYGYTF
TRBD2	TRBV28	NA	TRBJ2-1	TGTGCCAGCAGCTCCCCGGTAGCGGGAGGGTTTAATGAGCAGTTCTTC	CASSSPVAGGFNEQFF
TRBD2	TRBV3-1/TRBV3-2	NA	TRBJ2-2	TGTGCCAGCAGCCAGGGACTAGTCACCGGGGAGCTGTTTTTT	CASSQGLVTGELFF
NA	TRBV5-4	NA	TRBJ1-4	TGTGCCAGCAGCGCCGACAGCAATAATGAAAAACTGTTTTTT	CASSADSNNEKLFF
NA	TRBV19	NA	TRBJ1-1	TGTGCCAGTAGGGCCGAGGAACGGGGGGTTCCAGAAGCTTTCTTT	CASRAEERGVPEAFF
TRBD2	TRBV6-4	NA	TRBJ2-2	TGTGCCAGCAGTCGGCGGGAGAACGCCGGGGAGCTGTTTTTT	CASSRRENAGELFF
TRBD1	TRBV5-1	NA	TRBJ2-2	TGCGCCAGCAGCTGGGGGACAGGGTTTGACGGGGAGCTGTTTTTT	CASSWGTGFDGELFF
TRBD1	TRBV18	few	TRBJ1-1	TGTGCCAGCTCCCCGACAGGGCAGGGGAAACTTGCAGCTTTCTTT	CASSPTGQGKLAAFF
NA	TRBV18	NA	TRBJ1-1	TGTGCCAGCTACCTTGGGGGCTCTGAAGCTTTCTTT	CASYLGGSEAFF
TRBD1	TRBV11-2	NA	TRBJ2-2	TGTGCCAGCAGCTTATTGGGACAGGGGGTTGGGGAGCTGTTTTTT	CASSLLGQGVGELFF
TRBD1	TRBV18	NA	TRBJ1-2	TGTGCCAGCTCCCTCGGACAGGAGGGGGGCTACACCTTC	CASSLGQEGGYTF
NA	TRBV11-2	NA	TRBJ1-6	TGTGCCAGCAGCTTACCCGGACAGAGAAGTTATAATTCACCCCTCCACTTT	CASSLPGQRSYNSPLHF
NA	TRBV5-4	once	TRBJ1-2	TGTGCCAGCAGCTTCGTCTTAGTTAACTATGGCTACACCTTC	CASSFVLVNYGYTF
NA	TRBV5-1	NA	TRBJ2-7	TGCGCCAGCACCCCTGAGGACAAACACTACGAGCAGTACTTC	CASTPEDKHYEQYF
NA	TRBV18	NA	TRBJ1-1	TGTGCCAGCTCACCTCAAGACAGGGAAGCTTTCTTT	CASSPQDREAFF
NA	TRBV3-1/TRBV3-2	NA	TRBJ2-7	TGTGCCAGCAGCCAAGATTGGCAAAACGAGCAGTACTTC	CASSQDWQNEQYF
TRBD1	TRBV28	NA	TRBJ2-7	TGTGCCAGCAGTTTATCGGCAGGGGGCAACGAGCAGTACTTC	CASSLSAGGNEQYF
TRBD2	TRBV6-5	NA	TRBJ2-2	TGTGCCAGGGGGGGACTAGCGGGAGTCGGGGAGCTGTTTTTT	CARGGLAGVGELFF
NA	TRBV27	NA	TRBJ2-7	TGTGCCAGCACCCCCTTCCGGGACTCCCACTACGAGCAGTACTTC	CASTPFRDSHYEQYF
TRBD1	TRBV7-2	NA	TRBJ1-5	TGTGCCAGCAGCCCGGACAGGGGACAGCCCCAGCATTTT	CASSPDRGQPQHF
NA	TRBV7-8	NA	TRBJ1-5	TGTGCCAGCAGTAAGGACAGCGGCAATCAGCCCCAGCATTTT	CASSKDSGNQPQHF
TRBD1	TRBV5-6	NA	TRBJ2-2	TGTGCCAGCAGCTTGTGGGTAGGGACAGTGAACACCGGGGAGCTGTTTTTT	CASSLWVGTVNTGELFF
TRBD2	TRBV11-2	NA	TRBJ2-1	TGTGCCAGCAGCCGTGGGACTAGCGGGGGTGGAAGCTCCTACAATGAGCAGTTCTTC	CASSRGTSGGGSSYNEQFF
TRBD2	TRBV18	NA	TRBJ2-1	TGTGCCAGCTCCTCCGGGACTAGCAGATACAATGAGCAGTTCTTC	CASSSGTSRYNEQFF
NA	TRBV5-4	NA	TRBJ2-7	TGTGCCAGCAGCGCGACAGGATATTCCTACGAGCAGTACTTC	CASSATGYSYEQYF
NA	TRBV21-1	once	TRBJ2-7	TGTGCCAGCAACGAGGCGCGTCCGCAGAGCGCCGAGCAGTACTTC	CASNEARPQSAEQYF
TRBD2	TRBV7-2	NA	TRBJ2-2	TGTGCCAGCAGCCAACTAGCGGGAGTGGTTACCGGGGAGCTGTTTTTT	CASSQLAGVVTGELFF
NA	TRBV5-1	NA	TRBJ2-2	TGCGCCAGCAGCTTGGGGGCGGGGGAGCTGTTTTTT	CASSLGAGELFF